What follows are 13 T cell receptor beta chains derived from one specimen sequenced in a study of Tregs in tolerant kidney transplant recipients. Method: immunoSEQ multiplex PCR; TCRdb's copy keeps in-frame clones and lacks some. The sample has tens of thousands of clones, over 75% seen once. The nonmyeloablative bone marrow transplants came from related graft donors, with transient mixed chimerism. The specimen was CD4+ T cells from blood (PBMCs), collected 24 months after the transplant. These receptors were collected from a human patient who received a combined kidney and bone marrow transplant. Some of the T cells may derive from the graft donor.

The chain uses TRBV5-1 and TRBJ2-5, with 14 bases lining up with TRBD2. V shed 0 bases and J 4 bases; nucleotides not matched to a gene: 8. The CDR3 loop spans 18 amino acids. In germline, CDR1 is SGHRS, CDR2 YFSETQ. DNA of the CDR3: TGCGCCAGCAGCTTGGGCTACTCCGGACTAGCGGGAGGAGAGACCCAGTACTTC. This sequence encodes CASSLGYSGLAGGETQYF.

This chain joins TRBV7-9 and TRBJ1-2, with 9 bases identical to TRBD1. Germline V CDR1 and CDR2: SEHNR, FQNEAQ (reference sequence). This CDR3 comprises 14 residues. Trimming at V came to 5 bases and at J to 6 bases, leaving 7 bases not matched to a gene. As DNA, the CDR3 is TGTGCCAGCAGCCAGGGGACAGGGATAGATGGCTACACCTTC. It is translated as CASSQGTGIDGYTF. Full variable domain (outside the CDR3, taken from reference TRBV7-9 and TRBJ1-2): DTGVSQNPRHKITKRGQNVTFRCDPISEHNRLYWYRQTLGQGPEFLTYFQNEAQLEKSRLLSDRFSAERPKGSFSTLEIQRTEQGDSAMYLCASSQGTGIDGYTFGSGTRLTVV.

The chain recombines TRBV2 with TRBJ2-2, with 7 bases aligning to TRBD1. CDR3 length equals 14 residues. Germline CDR1 is SNHLY and CDR2 is FYNNEI. The ends lost 5 bases at V and 4 bases at J; junction bases unmatched: 4. Here the CDR3 DNA reads TGTGCCAGCAGTCCCCAGGGGGTCACCGGGGAGCTGTTTTTT. This gives the protein CASSPQGVTGELFF.

This chain joins TRBV5-5 and TRBJ2-7, with D possibly being TRBD2 (5 bases). V lost 8 bases and J 3 bases, leaving 18 bases between the germline ends. The CDR3 runs to 14 residues. Per the germline V gene, CDR1 is SGHKS and CDR2 is YYEKEE (reference sequence). In nucleotides, the CDR3 is TGTGCCAGTAGAACCGACGGGAACTACTACGAGCAGTACTTC. Translating it yields CASRTDGNYYEQYF.

This chain uses TRBV19 with TRBJ2-5, with D possibly TRBD1 on 5 matching bases. The V and J ends lost 5 bases and 2 bases respectively, with 9 bases between them. CDR1 LNHDA and CDR2 SQIVND come from the germline V gene (reference sequence). The CDR3 is 13 residues long. The CDR3 sequence: CASSGAEQETQYF. The CDR3 DNA is TGTGCCAGTAGTGGGGCAGAACAAGAGACCCAGTACTTC.

The chain recombines TRBV18 with TRBJ2-7; 8 bases map to TRBD1. This CDR3 has 15 amino acids. The germline V gene encodes CDR1 KGHSH and CDR2 LQKENI. The trim removed 2 bases at V and 4 bases at J, leaving 7 bases unmatched. For the CDR3, the DNA is TGTGCCAGCTCACCAGTAGGACAGGGCTCATACGAGCAGTACTTC. This encodes CASSPVGQGSYEQYF. The full variable domain, rest sourced from reference TRBV18 and TRBJ2-7, is NAGVMQNPRHLVRRRGQEARLRCSPMKGHSHVYWYRQLPEEGLKFMVYLQKENIIDESGMPKERFSAEFPKEGPSILRIQQVVRGDSAAYFCASSPVGQGSYEQYFGPGTRLTVT.

The rearrangement uses TRBV15 and TRBJ1-1; 8 bases fit TRBD1. The J segment lost 9 bases and the V segment lost 3 bases, leaving 15 bases of the junction unmatched. The CDR3 is 16 residues long. The germline V gene encodes CDR1 LNHNV and CDR2 YYDKDF (reference sequence). The CDR3 here is CATSSPGTGEMKKAFF. CDR3 in DNA: TGTGCCACCAGCAGCCCCGGGACAGGTGAAATGAAGAAAGCTTTCTTT.

The V call is TRBV7-6, the J call TRBJ2-5; no definite D call. This CDR3 region has 13 residues. The germline CDR1 and CDR2 sequences are SGHVS and FNYEAQ. V gave up 5 bases and J gave up 5 bases, with 12 bases separating them. The chain's CDR3 is CASSNLVRETQYF. The CDR3 DNA follows: TGTGCCAGCAGCAATCTAGTACGTGAGACCCAGTACTTC.

V gene TRBV5-1 combines with J gene TRBJ2-3; 12 bases line up with TRBD2. J was trimmed by 4 bases and V by 4 bases; bases with no gene match: 7. Germline V lookup: CDR1 SGHRS, CDR2 YFSETQ. The CDR3 totals 16 residues. The CDR3 DNA reads TGCGCCAGCAGCGGCTTGACTAGCGGGGGTGCAGATACGCAGTATTTT. Translated: CASSGLTSGGADTQYF.

The genes are TRBV21-1 and TRBJ1-2; no DNA check was done on the table's D call, TRBD1. TRBV21-1 is deemed a pseudogene. The CDR3 consists of 18 residues. In DNA form, the CDR3 reads TGTGCCAGCAGCAAAGGTTCTGCAGGGGAGAATACTAACTATGGCTACACCTTC. Amino acids: CASSKGSAGENTNYGYTF.

CDR3 amino acids: CASSLGLPGQGGYGYTF. DNA for the CDR3: TGTGCCAGCAGCTTGGGGCTACCAGGACAGGGTGGCTATGGCTACACCTTC. The chain joins TRBV5-5 to TRBJ1-2; 8 nucleotides align to TRBD1. Trimming took 0 bases from V and 4 from J; bases not matched to a gene: 11. CDR3 length equals 17 residues. The germline CDR1 and CDR2 sequences are SGHKS and YYEKEE (reference sequence). Supplemented by reference TRBV5-5 and TRBJ1-2, the full variable domain reads DAGVTQSPTHLIKTRGQQVTLRCSPISGHKSVSWYQQVLGQGPQFIFQYYEKEERGRGNFPDRFSARQFPNYSSELNVNALLLGDSALYLCASSLGLPGQGGYGYTFGSGTRLTVV.

The chain carries TRBV10-3 and TRBJ2-1, with TRBD1 identical over 8 bases. The CDR3 totals 15 residues. V shed 7 bases, J shed 4 bases, and the junction held 9 bases outside the gene matches. CDR1 and CDR2 (germline): ENHRY, SYGVKD. Here the CDR3 reads CAIMGVTGVYNEQFF. As DNA, the CDR3 is TGTGCCATCATGGGTGTGACAGGGGTGTACAATGAGCAGTTCTTC.

The chain has TRBV7-6 and TRBJ2-5; D uncertain. The V gene's germline CDR1 is SGHVS and CDR2 FNYEAQ. V gave up 1 base and J gave up 1 base, with 10 bases separating them. The CDR3 covers 15 residues. CDR3 protein: CASSLVSGLQETQYF. DNA of the CDR3: TGTGCCAGCAGCTTAGTTTCAGGTCTCCAAGAGACCCAGTACTTC.